Shown below are 24 T cell receptor beta chains from a single sample sequenced in a study of radiation and T cells in renal cell carcinoma. The data were produced by immunoSEQ multiplex PCR, yet TCRdb's version contains in-frame clones alone and is incomplete. Among 100,000 to 150,000 clones, 88% were seen once, and the ten largest hold 4.5% to 7.5%. Time point given: blood 2 weeks post-SBRT. Specified treatment: 15 Gy SBRT to primary tumor, nephrectomy 4 weeks later. The material was blood, obtained from a patient whose treatment included radiotherapy and nephrectomy. These receptors originate from a woman in her 70s with renal cell carcinoma.

The V call is TRBV7-2, the J call TRBJ1-1; 8 nucleotides match TRBD1. The CDR3 covers 15 residues. The trim removed 4 bases at V and 4 bases at J, leaving 8 bases unmatched. In germline, CDR1 is SGHTA, CDR2 FQGNSA. CDR3 loop: CASSSIPGQGTEAFF. CDR3 DNA sequence: TGTGCCAGCAGCTCTATCCCCGGACAGGGCACTGAAGCTTTCTTT.

CDR3 in amino acids: CASSLAGSGGETQYF. The CDR3 region has the DNA TGCGCCAGCAGCTTGGCCGGTAGCGGGGGAGAGACCCAGTACTTC. The chain carries TRBV5-1 and TRBJ2-5, with 9 positions matching TRBD2. This CDR3 region has 15 residues. Unmatched junction bases numbered 4, after V lost 0 bases and J lost 4 bases. Germline V gene lookup returns CDR1 SGHRS and CDR2 YFSETQ.

The rearrangement links TRBV19 to TRBJ2-5, with 8 bases matching TRBD1. The CDR3 length is 14 residues. J was trimmed by 0 bases and V by 10 bases; bases with no gene match: 7. Germline CDR1 LNHDA, CDR2 SQIVND (reference sequence). The chain's CDR3 is CATLQGEYQETQYF. The CDR3 DNA reads as TGTGCCACCCTACAGGGGGAGTACCAAGAGACCCAGTACTTC.

This clone has a handful of counts. V gene TRBV30 combines with J gene TRBJ1-1, with D perhaps TRBD1 (5 bases). CDR1 and CDR2 from the germline V gene are GTSNPN and SVGIG (reference sequence). V shed 0 bases and J shed 6 bases, with 8 bases lying between them. The CDR3 covers 12 residues. CDR3 sequence reads: CAWSVGGPEAFF. CDR3 bases: TGTGCCTGGAGTGTTGGGGGACCTGAAGCTTTCTTT.

The chain couples TRBV19 to TRBJ2-1; 7 bases match TRBD2. The ends lost 8 bases at V and 8 bases at J; junction bases unmatched: 15. The CDR3 has 15 amino acids. In germline, CDR1 is LNHDA, CDR2 SQIVND (reference sequence). The DNA for the CDR3 is TGTGCCAGTCGCTATTCTAGCGGCCTTAACGATGAGCAGTTCTTC. Its protein is CASRYSSGLNDEQFF.

The chain uses TRBV2 and TRBJ2-7; 8 nucleotides agree with TRBD1. Per germline, CDR1 SNHLY and CDR2 FYNNEI. V gave up 6 bases and J gave up 0 bases; unmatched junction bases: 10. There are 16 residues in the CDR3. This CDR3 reads CASSAFRDRGSYEQYF. Written as DNA, the CDR3 is TGTGCCAGCAGCGCCTTTCGAGACAGGGGCTCCTACGAGCAGTACTTC.

The V and J genes are TRBV28 and TRBJ1-3, with TRBD1 identical over 9 bases. The CDR3 covers 16 residues. Germline CDR1 MDHEN, CDR2 SYDVKM. Trimming at V came to 2 bases and at J to 10 bases, leaving 12 bases not matched to a gene. CDR3 residues: CASSLGGGQGRRTIYF. CDR3 in DNA: TGTGCCAGCAGTTTAGGGGGGGGACAGGGACGTAGGACCATATATTTT. Full variable domain (missing parts from reference TRBV28 and TRBJ1-3): DVKVTQSSRYLVKRTGEKVFLECVQDMDHENMFWYRQDPGLGLRLIYFSYDVKMKEKGDIPEGYSVSREKKERFSLILESASTNQTSMYLCASSLGGGQGRRTIYFGEGSWLTVV.

The chain uses TRBV5-1 and TRBJ2-5; no reliable D call. Germline V gives CDR1 SGHRS, CDR2 YFSETQ. The CDR3 extends over 15 amino acids. With 0 bases removed from V and 1 base from J, the gap between germline ends came to 10 bases. DNA of the CDR3: TGCGCCAGCAGCTTGGAGCCAGTTGTCCAAGAGACCCAGTACTTC. Translating gives CASSLEPVVQETQYF.

The chain uses TRBV27 and TRBJ1-3; possible D gene TRBD1, 5 bases. Trimming took 0 bases from V and 0 from J, leaving 9 bases between them. Germline values: CDR1 MNHEY, CDR2 SMNVEV (reference sequence). This CDR3 has 16 residues. In DNA, the CDR3 is TGTGCCAGCAGTTTATCGATCGGGGCCTCTGGAAACACCATATATTTT. Translated: CASSLSIGASGNTIYF.

The chain couples TRBV28 to TRBJ2-7; D uncertain. This CDR3 is 14 amino acids long. Looked up from germline, CDR1 is MDHEN and CDR2 is SYDVKM. The V end was cut by 3 bases, the J end by 6 bases, with 15 bases between. CDR3 sequence (DNA): TGTGCCAGCAGTTTTCTAGGGTCCCGCAGCGAGCAGTACTTC. Its protein is CASSFLGSRSEQYF.

The chain has TRBV15 and TRBJ1-2; 7 positions match TRBD1. Trimming removed 0 bases from V and 7 bases from J; junction bases left unmatched: 11. The CDR3 has 16 residues. Germline CDR1 LNHNV, CDR2 YYDKDF (reference sequence). The CDR3 DNA reads TGTGCCACCAGCAGAGATCGAGAGGGGGCGGGTGGTGGCTACACCTTC. Translated: CATSRDREGAGGGYTF.

The chain employs TRBV11-3 and TRBJ1-2; TRBD1 might be the D (6 bases). The V end lost 1 base, the J end lost 6 bases, and 12 bases lay between the germline ends. CDR3 size: 14 residues. Looked up from germline, CDR1 is SGHNT and CDR2 is YENEEA. CDR3 sequence (DNA): TGTGCCAGCAGCTTAGCCGCAGGGGCCCATGGCTACACCTTC. It encodes CASSLAAGAHGYTF. Filled out from reference TRBV11-3 and TRBJ1-2, the complete variable domain reads EAGVVQSPRYKIIEKKQPVAFWCNPISGHNTLYWYLQNLGQGPELLIRYENEEAVDDSQLPKDRFSAERLKGVDSTLKIQPAELGDSAVYLCASSLAAGAHGYTFGSGTRLTVV.

The genes are TRBV6-6 and TRBJ1-2, with TRBD1 as a possible D gene (6 bases). The germline V gene encodes CDR1 MNHNY and CDR2 SVGAGI (reference sequence). CDR3 size: 16 residues. V was pared by 4 bases and J by 4 bases, with 19 bases between. CDR3 region: CASSFPKGGALYGYTF. CDR3 nucleotide sequence: TGTGCCAGCAGTTTTCCGAAGGGGGGGGCACTCTATGGCTACACCTTC.

The rearrangement uses TRBV10-3 and TRBJ2-1; D gene ambiguous. The CDR3 totals 13 residues. Germline values: CDR1 ENHRY, CDR2 SYGVKD. V lost 6 bases and J lost 0, with 6 bases in between. CDR3 nucleotide sequence: TGTGCCATCAGGGGTCACTCCTACAATGAGCAGTTCTTC. Protein product: CAIRGHSYNEQFF.

CDR3 sequence: CASSVSSGGTGARYF. The CDR3 DNA sequence: TGTGCCAGCAGTGTGAGTAGCGGGGGGACCGGTGCAAGGTACTTC. The rearrangement uses TRBV2 and TRBJ2-4; 10 nucleotides line up with TRBD2. CDR3 length: 15 residues. CDR1 is SNHLY and CDR2 is FYNNEI in the germline V gene. V trimming: 4 bases; J trimming: 15 bases; junction bases outside the gene matches: 15.

The chain's CDR3 is CASSRETGTGGYNEQFF. CDR3 in DNA: TGTGCCAGCAGCCGAGAGACCGGGACAGGGGGTTACAATGAGCAGTTCTTC. The chain carries TRBV5-5 and TRBJ2-1, with 11 bases identical to TRBD1. With V trimmed by 4 bases and J by 4 bases, 10 bases remained unmatched. This CDR3 spans 17 amino acids. CDR1 SGHKS and CDR2 YYEKEE come from the germline V gene (reference sequence).

This clone was detected only once. V and J are TRBV28 and TRBJ1-2; maybe TRBD1 (6 bases). CDR3 length equals 11 residues. The germline V and J ends were trimmed by 7 bases and 9 bases, with 12 bases remaining between them. CDR1 MDHEN and CDR2 SYDVKM come from the germline V gene. The CDR3 region is CASTMRGSYTF. CDR3 bases: TGTGCCAGCACCATGAGGGGGAGCTACACCTTC.

The chain joins TRBV7-6 to TRBJ1-4, with TRBD1 matching over 7 bases. Germline CDR1 reads SGHVS; CDR2 reads FNYEAQ. J was trimmed by 8 bases and V by 0 bases; bases with no gene match: 9. The CDR3 has 16 amino acids. Here the CDR3 reads CASSLALTGAGEKLFF. The CDR3, as DNA: TGTGCCAGCAGCTTAGCGCTTACAGGGGCTGGGGAAAAACTGTTTTTT.

This rearrangement joins TRBV6-5 to TRBJ1-1, with D tentatively TRBD1 (6 bases). The CDR3 has 13 amino acids. Trimming shortened V by 5 bases and J by 11 bases, and 18 bases separated the two germline ends. Per the germline V gene, CDR1 is MNHEY and CDR2 is SVGAGI. CDR3 nucleotide sequence: TGTGCCAGCAGTCAATCTGGGGGCAGGGGCGCTTTCTTT. Its protein product is CASSQSGGRGAFF.

Regarding this clone: One end of the junction fails to match germline, which may point to a read error. The V gene is TRBV28, the J gene TRBJ1-3; D gene uncertain. This CDR3 spans 13 amino acids. Germline V lookup: CDR1 MDHEN, CDR2 SYDVKM. The CDR3 nucleotides read TGTGCCAGCAGTGAACGCCTTTCTCGGACTTGGAGGTTT. Its translation: CASSERLSRTWRF.

This sequence joins TRBV5-1 and TRBJ2-1, with a weak D call TRBD2 (6 bases). Per germline, CDR1 SGHRS and CDR2 YFSETQ. The V end lost 2 bases, the J end lost 6 bases, and 6 bases lay between the germline ends. This CDR3 spans 12 amino acids. This CDR3 reads CASSFGSNEQFF. Written as DNA, the CDR3 is TGCGCCAGCAGCTTCGGGAGCAATGAGCAGTTCTTC.

J is TRBJ1-3 and V is TRBV30; D is uncertain. V was trimmed by 4 bases and J by 2 bases, leaving 15 bases between them. CDR3 length: 15 residues. Germline CDR1 reads GTSNPN; CDR2 reads SVGIG (reference sequence). This CDR3 reads CAWTSHLGTGNTIYF. The CDR3 nucleotides are TGTGCCTGGACCTCACACCTGGGAACTGGAAACACCATATATTTT.

The V and J genes are TRBV18 and TRBJ1-1; possible D gene TRBD1, 5 bases. The germline gives CDR1 KGHSH, CDR2 LQKENI. CDR3 size: 13 residues. The V and J ends lost 1 base and 4 bases respectively, with 7 bases between them. The CDR3 bases are TGTGCCAGCTCACCACTTGGGGGCACTGAAGCTTTCTTT. Translated, it gives CASSPLGGTEAFF.

The chain has TRBV19 and TRBJ1-6, with TRBD1 as a possible D gene (6 bases). The ends were cut back, 1 base at V and 7 bases at J, with 11 bases in the middle. From germline, CDR1 is LNHDA and CDR2 SQIVND (reference sequence). The CDR3 spans 15 residues. The DNA for the CDR3 is TGTGCCAGTAGTATAGGGGGACACGTCAATTCACCCCTCCACTTT. Its translation is CASSIGGHVNSPLHF.